This TCR beta chain was profiled in a study of PD-1 blockade in classical Hodgkin lymphoma (dated by TCRdb to 2018 to 2021). For the wider study: Nivolumab dosing was 3 mg/kg intravenously every 2 weeks, continuing until either disease progression or unacceptable toxicity. To define a peripheral blood immune signature of response to PD-1 blockade in classical Hodgkin lymphoma, the study combined TCR beta sequencing with CyTOF.

According to the study, the label for this sample's time point signals: cycle 1 day 1 (C1D1), immediately before nivolumab initiation. Every trial patient had relapsed after autologous stem cell transplantation, and cohorts A, B and C differed in prior brentuximab vedotin exposure. The trial cohort included fewer than 60 patients with relapsed/refractory classical Hodgkin lymphoma, and each patient had a best overall response of complete response, partial response or progressive disease. In the multi-cohort phase II CheckMate 205 trial, trial patients received single-agent nivolumab. An independent review committee assessed best overall response by applying the 2007 International Working Group response criteria. PBMCs from the trial were collected at three points: immediately before nivolumab initiation (C1D1), and during therapy at cycle 2 day 1 and cycle 4 day 1. Peripheral blood was collected in 8 mL Vacutainer Cell Preparation Tubes, from which PBMCs were isolated by centrifugation and then cryopreserved.

V is trimmed back by 5 bases and J by 2 bases, and the junction contains 9 bases that no gene match accounts for. From cysteine to phenylalanine, the CDR3 is 16 amino acids long. Just the 48-base CDR3 DNA is kept, in frame starting at base 1. The germline V gene sets CDR1 to KGHSH and CDR2 to LQKENI. With respect to this clone: The antigen it recognizes is unknown. It has no much larger one-base neighbor in the sample; base qualities were not kept.

The Qiagen DNeasy kit was used to extract genomic DNA from unsorted PBMCs and from the negatively selected CD4+ and CD8+ fractions. Amplification of TCR beta CDR3 regions was done by immunoSEQ multiplex PCR with primers that anneal to V and J segments. A synthetic immune receptor repertoire was used to minimize amplification bias, and any residual bias was removed computationally once sequencing was done. The published analysis was carried out like this. Repertoire diversity was quantified as the Shannon entropy index using custom Python scripts. Unsorted, CD4+ and CD8+ repertoires were analyzed separately, except for combined analyses in which CD4+ and CD8+ sequences were merged in silico. A clone counted as expanded when the clone's frequency after treatment rose at least 2-fold relative to C1D1, and clones undetected at baseline were given a pseudocount of 0.5. Clones with 0 or 1 copy at C1D1 were defined as singleton clones, while clones with 2 or more copies were defined as non-singleton clones. Clones expanded in unsorted samples were assigned a CD4+, CD8+ or unknown annotation through matching of protein sequences in sorted samples from the same patient. Wilcoxon tests on paired samples were used to test diversity changes from C1D1 to C4D1. TCRdb stores this immuneACCESS table with in-frame sequences only. Part of the clones is absent; in the studies checked, under half of the shortfall reflects unresolved V genes, and no reason is known for the rest. The V and J calls and clone size were taken over from that table, and D and trimming were inferred from the DNA. The table for this sample lists roughly 40,000 clones; roughly 90% of them were counted only once. The top ten hold about a tenth of the sample.

On the study overall, not on this receptor specifically: The study was limited to a single clinical trial cohort, and causes of repertoire differences, possibly disease activity or prior therapy, remained undefined. Lower diversity was seen in patients whose nivolumab began less than 1 year after ASCT, and these patients were left out of later analyses so that immune reconstitution would not confound the results. Baseline TCR diversity was reported to be lower in newly diagnosed patients than in healthy donors and to be lower still in relapsed/refractory patients. A significant rise by C4D1 was seen in CD4+ but not CD8+ TCR diversity (p=0.0027 vs p=0.16), with the rise being most apparent in complete responders (p=0.02). Baseline diversity similar to that of newly diagnosed patients was observed in trial patients achieving complete response, whereas significantly lower diversity was observed in partial responders and progressors.

Sample: peripheral blood mononuclear cells (PBMCs), taken at baseline. This sequence was found in a human donor with classical Hodgkin lymphoma. The chain is assembled from TRBV18 and TRBJ2-7, with TRBD2 matching 10 junction bases. The CDR3 region: CASSKPGLALPYEQYF. Read as DNA, the sequence is TGTGCCAGCTCAAAGCCGGGACTAGCGCTCCCCTACGAGCAGTACTTC.